These 17 T cell receptor beta chains originate from one sample sequenced in a study of technical replicates of blood from several donors (dated by TCRdb to 2017 to 2019). Receptor amplification or capture employed the immunoSEQ multiplex PCR assay. The table comes from immuneACCESS by way of TCRdb, which keeps in-frame sequences with V and J called. Part of the clones is missing from these tables; in studies checked, under half for an unresolved V gene and the rest for unknown reasons. Within this sample are tens of thousands of clones, with approximately 91% of them counted one time only. 0.3% to 0.45% of the sample belongs to the ten largest clones. The sequenced sample consisted of T cells isolated from PBMCs. The receptors were sampled from a human donor in good health. Some clones in this sample may be carry-over from other donors' samples.

The rearrangement uses TRBV5-1 and TRBJ2-3; 10 positions agree with TRBD2. This CDR3 is 17 amino acids long. CDR1 SGHRS and CDR2 YFSETQ come from the germline V gene. The trim removed 4 bases at V and 4 bases at J, leaving 12 bases unmatched. The CDR3, as DNA: TGCGCCAGCAGCCCTGGTTCTAGCGGGAGAGGGGCAGATACGCAGTATTTT. Translating gives CASSPGSSGRGADTQYF.

This chain links TRBV30 with TRBJ1-4, with D possibly TRBD1 on 5 matching bases. The CDR3 loop spans 15 amino acids. The germline V and J ends were trimmed by 5 bases and 3 bases, with 16 bases remaining between them. From germline, CDR1 is GTSNPN and CDR2 SVGIG (reference sequence). CDR3 sequence: CAWDNGHRSNEKLFF. The CDR3 nucleotides are TGTGCCTGGGACAATGGACACCGATCTAATGAAAAACTGTTTTTT.

This sequence joins TRBV18 and TRBJ1-2; 9 bases are shared with TRBD1. Germline V gene sequence: CDR1 KGHSH, CDR2 LQKENI. The CDR3 consists of 14 residues. Trimming cost V 6 bases and J 4 bases; bases outside gene matches: 6. DNA for the CDR3: TGTGCCAGCTCCCTGGGACAGGGCCTCTATGGCTACACCTTC. Protein sequence: CASSLGQGLYGYTF.

The chain recombines TRBV19 with TRBJ1-4; a possible D gene is TRBD1 (6 bases). The CDR3 runs 12 residues. Germline assignment: CDR1 LNHDA and CDR2 SQIVND (reference sequence). V lost 4 bases and J lost 12, with 12 bases in between. CDR3 amino acids: CASSTKQGQLFF. CDR3 DNA sequence: TGTGCCAGTAGTACAAAACAGGGCCAACTGTTTTTT. Filled out from reference TRBV19 and TRBJ1-4, the complete variable domain reads DGGITQSPKYLFRKEGQNVTLSCEQNLNHDAMYWYRQDPGQGLRLIYYSQIVNDFQKGDIAEGYSVSREKKESFPLTVTSAQKNPTAFYLCASSTKQGQLFFGSGTQLSVL.

This clone was recorded once. The chain uses TRBV7-9 and TRBJ2-7; D is uncertain. CDR3 length: 13 amino acids. V lost 4 bases, J lost 4 bases, and 11 bases lay in between. CDR1 is SEHNR, CDR2 FQNEAQ, per germline (reference sequence). CDR3 sequence (DNA): TGTGCCAGCAGCTCCCCCCCGAGTTACGAGCAGTACTTC. It is translated as CASSSPPSYEQYF.

This clone has more than one count but fewer than ten. The rearrangement joins TRBV11-2 to TRBJ2-2, with D maybe TRBD2 (6 bases). Per germline, CDR1 SGHAT and CDR2 FQNNGV. V shed 5 bases and J shed 2 bases, with 12 bases lying between them. The CDR3 loop spans 15 amino acids. This CDR3 is CASSTSLANTGELFF. The CDR3 coding sequence is TGTGCCAGCAGCACATCACTAGCAAACACCGGGGAGCTGTTTTTT.

This chain links TRBV6-5 with TRBJ2-1, with 7 bases matching TRBD2. Germline V gene lookup returns CDR1 MNHEY and CDR2 SVGAGI. The CDR3 extends over 15 amino acids. V lost 3 bases, J lost 7 bases, and 9 bases stayed unmatched. CDR3 protein: CASSYGAGVRNEQFF. The CDR3 nucleotides read TGTGCCAGCAGTTATGGGGCGGGAGTACGAAATGAGCAGTTCTTC.

This rearrangement joins TRBV18 to TRBJ2-7; no clear D gene. Germline V gene data show CDR1 as KGHSH and CDR2 as LQKENI. V lost 2 bases and J lost 0, with 14 bases in between. This CDR3 region has 16 residues. The CDR3 DNA is TGTGCCAGCTCACCAATAGATCAAACTGGCTCCTACGAGCAGTACTTC. The encoded protein is CASSPIDQTGSYEQYF.

The chain carries TRBV7-2 and TRBJ2-5, with TRBD1 matching 9 bases. Germline CDR1 and CDR2: SGHTA and FQGNSA. V dropped 7 bases and J dropped 5; count of bases not matched to a gene: 11. The CDR3 runs to 15 residues. The CDR3 loop is CASKQTGGVYETQYF. CDR3 DNA sequence: TGTGCCAGCAAGCAGACAGGGGGTGTCTATGAGACCCAGTACTTC. The whole variable domain, remainder taken from reference TRBV7-2 and TRBJ2-5, is GAGVSQSPSNKVTEKGKDVELRCDPISGHTALYWYRQSLGQGLEFLIYFQGNSAPDKSGLPSDRFSAERTGGSVSTLTIQRTQQEDSAVYLCASKQTGGVYETQYFGPGTRLLVL.

The chain combines TRBV5-6 with TRBJ2-5; D possibly corresponds to TRBD1 (6 bases). Trimming removed 2 bases at V and 4 bases at J, with 21 bases between. This CDR3 contains 17 residues. CDR1 is SGHDT, CDR2 YYEEEE, per germline. The CDR3 nucleotides are TGTGCCAGCAGCTTTTTTGATACAGGGATGGTAGGAGAGACCCAGTACTTC. It translates to CASSFFDTGMVGETQYF. The variable domain in full, with the rest retrieved from reference TRBV5-6 and TRBJ2-5, is DAGVTQSPTHLIKTRGQQVTLRCSPKSGHDTVSWYQQALGQGPQFIFQYYEEEERQRGNFPDRFSGHQFPNYSSELNVNALLLGDSALYLCASSFFDTGMVGETQYFGPGTRLLVL.

The chain joins TRBV19 to TRBJ1-1, with 7 bases lining up with TRBD1. This CDR3 contains 13 residues. The ends lost 4 bases at V and 5 bases at J; junction bases unmatched: 4. Germline CDR1 is LNHDA and CDR2 is SQIVND (reference sequence). The CDR3 sequence: CASSTTGDTEAFF. DNA of the CDR3: TGTGCCAGTAGTACCACAGGGGATACTGAAGCTTTCTTT.

Only a few counts were recorded for this clone. An end of the junction differs from the germline gene, which may be a read error. The chain joins TRBV13 to TRBJ2-7; D is uncertain. The CDR3 loop spans 13 amino acids. Germline loops: CDR1 PRHDT, CDR2 FYEKMQ (reference sequence). The CDR3: CASSLGPSYEQYF. In nucleotides, the CDR3 is TGTGCCAGCAGTTTAGGCCCTTCCTACGAGCAGTACTTC. Using reference TRBV13 and TRBJ2-7 for the parts outside the CDR3, the full variable domain is AAGVIQSPRHLIKEKRETATLKCYPIPRHDTVYWYQQGPGQDPQFLISFYEKMQSDKGSIPDRFSAQQFSDYHSELNMSSLELGDSALYFCASSLGPSYEQYFGPGTRLTVT.

This clone was detected only once. The chain is built from TRBV5-6 and TRBJ2-7, with 7 bases fitting TRBD2. The V gene end was trimmed by 2 bases and the J gene end by 7 bases; junction bases not matched to a gene: 6. This CDR3 region has 13 residues. The germline V gene has CDR1 SGHDT and CDR2 YYEEEE. DNA for the CDR3: TGTGCCAGCAGCTTAGGCCTAGCGGATGAGCAGTACTTC. It translates to CASSLGLADEQYF.

This clone was observed a single time. CDR3 in DNA: TGTGCCAGCAGCTTATCGGGAGTTAACTATGGCTACACCTTC. It codes for CASSLSGVNYGYTF. The chain carries TRBV7-2 and TRBJ1-2; no reliable D call. Germline values: CDR1 SGHTA, CDR2 FQGNSA. The CDR3 has 14 amino acids. Trimming removed 2 bases at V and 1 base at J, with 8 bases between.

On this clone: The identical CDR3 is also encoded by other nucleotide sequences in the sample. This chain uses TRBV9 with TRBJ2-2; no clear D gene. CDR1 and CDR2 from the germline V gene are SGDLS and YYNGEE. Deletions cut 0 bases from V and 1 base from J, with 4 bases between. The CDR3 runs to 14 residues. The CDR3: CASSVGQNTGELFF. CDR3 bases: TGTGCCAGCAGCGTAGGTCAGAACACCGGGGAGCTGTTTTTT.

The chain is built from TRBV5-4 and TRBJ1-1; D uncertain. V dropped 4 bases and J dropped 6 bases, with 16 bases sitting between them. CDR1 and CDR2 (germline): SGHNT, YYREEE (reference sequence). The CDR3 is 14 residues long. Here the CDR3 reads CASSVTREVSEAFF. CDR3 bases: TGTGCCAGCAGCGTGACTAGGGAAGTGTCTGAAGCTTTCTTT.

This chain joins TRBV6-1 and TRBJ1-2, with D possibly matching TRBD1 (5 bases). V shed 11 bases and J shed 8 bases, with 15 bases lying between them. The CDR3 is made up of 11 amino acids. Germline CDR1 is MNHNS and CDR2 is SASEGT. The CDR3: CASGGGVGYTF. The CDR3 DNA reads as TGTGCCTCCGGCGGGGGGGTAGGCTACACCTTC.